The next 8 T cell receptor beta chains were all read from a single sample in a study of cytomegalovirus exposure and HLA in healthy donors (dated by TCRdb to 2015 to 2018). The library was made by the immunoSEQ multiplex PCR assay. A mixture of 60 forward primers for TCR Vbeta segments and 13 reverse primers for TCR Jbeta segments was used in the multiplex PCR. Drawn from immuneACCESS, this table holds only the in-frame rearrangements with V and J called that TCRdb kept. Clones are partly lost; checked studies trace under half to an unresolved V gene and leave the rest unexplained. The record for this sample contains about 130,000 clones. Of the sample, over 1.5% falls within the top ten clones. The specimen was PBMCs. The source is a man aged 18 to 30 in good health and CMV-seronegative.

The chain links TRBV29-1 to TRBJ2-5; D not certain. The V gene's germline CDR1 is SQVTM and CDR2 ANQGSEA. The CDR3 runs to 13 residues. The germline V and J ends were trimmed by 4 bases and 1 base, with 10 bases remaining between them. In DNA form, the CDR3 reads TGCAGCGTTGGGGCAACCTCCCAAGAGACCCAGTACTTC. Its translation: CSVGATSQETQYF.

The rearrangement links TRBV10-3 to TRBJ2-3; D perhaps matches TRBD2 (6 bases). Germline CDR1 reads ENHRY; CDR2 reads SYGVKD. CDR3 length: 14 residues. The V end was cut by 10 bases, the J end by 2 bases, with 16 bases between. The CDR3 nucleotides read TGTGCCACCCAAAGACGCGGGGACACAGATACGCAGTATTTT. Translation: CATQRRGDTDTQYF.

V and J are TRBV5-1 and TRBJ1-2; D is uncertain. V was clipped by 0 bases and J by 4 bases, with 13 bases between them. This CDR3 has 15 amino acids. Germline assignment: CDR1 SGHRS and CDR2 YFSETQ. CDR3 protein: CASSLDVTTSYGYTF. CDR3 nucleotide sequence: TGCGCCAGCAGCTTGGATGTGACAACCTCCTATGGCTACACCTTC.

The chain has TRBV19 and TRBJ1-5, with D tentatively TRBD1 (6 bases). This CDR3 has 14 amino acids. CDR1 LNHDA and CDR2 SQIVND come from the germline V gene (reference sequence). V shed 7 bases and J shed 2 bases, with 12 bases lying between them. CDR3 protein: CASKGGARNQPQHF. The DNA for the CDR3 is TGTGCCAGTAAAGGGGGGGCCCGCAATCAGCCCCAGCATTTT.

With regard to this clone: The CDR3 carries no conserved terminal phenylalanine or tryptophan, so it likely arises from a read error. V is TRBV10-3 and J is TRBJ2-7; TRBD1 agrees at 8 bases. The CDR3 has 15 amino acids. Germline V gene lookup returns CDR1 ENHRY and CDR2 SYGVKD. Unmatched junction bases numbered 12, after V lost 4 bases and J lost 7 bases. CDR3 residues: CAISVSRQGSQEQYL. In nucleotides, the CDR3 is TGTGCCATCAGTGTTTCGAGACAGGGGTCGCAGGAGCAGTACCTC.

The V gene is TRBV7-8, the J gene TRBJ2-2, with a possible D match to TRBD2 (6 bases). The CDR3 is made up of 15 amino acids. V gave up 5 bases and J gave up 3 bases, with 13 bases separating them. Germline lookup yields CDR1 SGHVS and CDR2 FQNEAQ. The CDR3 DNA reads as TGTGCCAGCAGCCCGCAGCGGGTGCACACCGGGGAGCTGTTTTTT. Translation gives CASSPQRVHTGELFF.

CDR3 in DNA: TGTGCCAGCAGCACCCGAGTAGACGGGTCAGATACGCAGTATTTT. This encodes CASSTRVDGSDTQYF. V gene TRBV7-2 combines with J gene TRBJ2-3; D gene ambiguous. Trimming cost V 5 bases and J 4 bases, with 16 bases left between them. The CDR3 has 15 residues. Germline loops: CDR1 SGHTA, CDR2 FQGNSA.

The V call is TRBV7-2, the J call TRBJ1-3; the match to TRBD1 covers 7 bases. Germline trimming cut 6 bases from V and 0 bases from J; bases unmatched to any gene: 8. The germline gives CDR1 SGHTA, CDR2 FQGNSA. This CDR3 is 16 amino acids long. The CDR3 region is CASSPLGTASGNTIYF. CDR3 DNA: TGTGCCAGCAGTCCCCTCGGGACAGCCTCTGGAAACACCATATATTTT. Combining the CDR3 with reference TRBV7-2 and TRBJ1-3 gives the whole variable domain GAGVSQSPSNKVTEKGKDVELRCDPISGHTALYWYRQSLGQGLEFLIYFQGNSAPDKSGLPSDRFSAERTGGSVSTLTIQRTQQEDSAVYLCASSPLGTASGNTIYFGEGSWLTVV.